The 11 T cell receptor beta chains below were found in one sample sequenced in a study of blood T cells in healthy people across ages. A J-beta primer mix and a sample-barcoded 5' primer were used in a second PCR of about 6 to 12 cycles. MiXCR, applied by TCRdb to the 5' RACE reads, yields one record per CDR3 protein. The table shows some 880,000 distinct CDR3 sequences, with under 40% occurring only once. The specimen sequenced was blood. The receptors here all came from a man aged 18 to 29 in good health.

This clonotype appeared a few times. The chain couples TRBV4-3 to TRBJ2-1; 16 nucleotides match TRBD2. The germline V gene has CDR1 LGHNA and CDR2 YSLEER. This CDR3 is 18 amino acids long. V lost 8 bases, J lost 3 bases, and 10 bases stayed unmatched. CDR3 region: CASGPGLAGGAVYNEQFF. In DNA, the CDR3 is TGCGCCAGCGGCCCGGGACTAGCGGGGGGGGCAGTCTACAATGAGCAGTTCTTC.

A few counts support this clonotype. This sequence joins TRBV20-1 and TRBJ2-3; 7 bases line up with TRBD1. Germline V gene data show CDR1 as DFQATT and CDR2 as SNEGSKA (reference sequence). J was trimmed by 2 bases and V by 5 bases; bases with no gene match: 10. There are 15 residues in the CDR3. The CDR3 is CSAERQGRATDTQYF. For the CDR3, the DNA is TGCAGTGCTGAAAGACAGGGCCGGGCCACAGATACGCAGTATTTT.

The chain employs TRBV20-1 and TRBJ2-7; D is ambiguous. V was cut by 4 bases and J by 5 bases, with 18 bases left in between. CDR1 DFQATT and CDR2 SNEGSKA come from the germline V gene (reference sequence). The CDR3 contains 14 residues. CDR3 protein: CSATIGGRWDEQYF. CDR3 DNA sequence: TGCAGTGCTACTATAGGCGGTCGCTGGGACGAGCAGTACTTC.

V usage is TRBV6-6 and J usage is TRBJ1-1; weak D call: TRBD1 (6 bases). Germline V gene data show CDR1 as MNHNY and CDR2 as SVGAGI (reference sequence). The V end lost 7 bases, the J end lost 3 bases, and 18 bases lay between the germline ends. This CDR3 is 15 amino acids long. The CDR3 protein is CASNPPGATDTEAFF. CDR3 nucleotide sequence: TGTGCCAGCAATCCCCCGGGGGCAACCGACACTGAAGCTTTCTTT.

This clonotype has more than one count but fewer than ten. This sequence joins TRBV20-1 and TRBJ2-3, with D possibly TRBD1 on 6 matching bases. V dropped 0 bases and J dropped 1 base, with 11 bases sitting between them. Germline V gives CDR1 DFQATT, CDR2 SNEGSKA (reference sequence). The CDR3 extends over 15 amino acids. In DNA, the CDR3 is TGCAGTGCTAGAGATGGGACAACTGGCACAGATACGCAGTATTTT. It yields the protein CSARDGTTGTDTQYF.

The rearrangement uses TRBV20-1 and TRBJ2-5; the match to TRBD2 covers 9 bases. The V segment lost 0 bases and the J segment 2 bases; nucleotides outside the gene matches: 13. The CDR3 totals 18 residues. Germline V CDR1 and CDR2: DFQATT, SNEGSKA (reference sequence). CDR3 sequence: CSARDPSEAGGLQETQYF. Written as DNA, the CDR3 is TGCAGTGCTAGAGATCCTTCGGAAGCGGGGGGCTTACAAGAGACCCAGTACTTC.

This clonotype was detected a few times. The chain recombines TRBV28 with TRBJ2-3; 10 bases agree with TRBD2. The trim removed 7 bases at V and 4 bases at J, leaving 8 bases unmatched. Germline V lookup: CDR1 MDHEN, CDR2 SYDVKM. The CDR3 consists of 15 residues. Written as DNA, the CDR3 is TGTGCCAGCATCGAATTAGCGGGGGGTTCAGATACGCAGTATTTT. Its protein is CASIELAGGSDTQYF.

As DNA, the CDR3 is TGTGCCAGCAGCTGGACATTAAACCTGGCCTACGAGCAGTACTTC. This gives the protein CASSWTLNLAYEQYF. The V call is TRBV13, the J call TRBJ2-7; D perhaps matches TRBD1 (5 bases). The CDR3 has 15 amino acids. V shed 4 bases and J shed 2 bases, with 15 bases lying between them. The germline V gene encodes CDR1 PRHDT and CDR2 FYEKMQ (reference sequence).

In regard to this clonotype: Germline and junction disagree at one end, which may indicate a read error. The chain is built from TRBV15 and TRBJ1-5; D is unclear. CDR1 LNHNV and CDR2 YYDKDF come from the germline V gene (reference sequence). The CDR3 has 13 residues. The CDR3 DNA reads TGTGCCACCGGCAGAGAAGCGGATCAGCCCCAGCATTTT. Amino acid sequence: CATGREADQPQHF.

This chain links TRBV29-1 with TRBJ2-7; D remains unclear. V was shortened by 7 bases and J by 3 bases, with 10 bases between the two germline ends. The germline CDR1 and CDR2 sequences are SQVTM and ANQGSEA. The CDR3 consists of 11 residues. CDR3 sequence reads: CSASLDYEQYF. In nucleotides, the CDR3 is TGCAGCGCCTCCCTGGACTACGAGCAGTACTTC.

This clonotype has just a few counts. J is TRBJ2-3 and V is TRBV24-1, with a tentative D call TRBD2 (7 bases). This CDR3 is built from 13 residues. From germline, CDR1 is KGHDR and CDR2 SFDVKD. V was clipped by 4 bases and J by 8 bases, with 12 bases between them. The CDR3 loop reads CATSDWGGATQYF. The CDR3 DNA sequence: TGTGCCACCAGTGACTGGGGGGGGGCTACGCAGTATTTT.